A single sample gave rise to the 5 T cell receptor beta chains below, sequenced in a study of T cell clones after liver transplantation. Assay used: immunoSEQ multiplex PCR; TCRdb lists only in-frame clones, some missing. The table records about 78,000 clones, about 80% of them present only once. The starting material was CD4+ T cells from blood, obtained before liver transplant. These receptors originate from a human donor who received a liver transplant.

The rearrangement links TRBV5-1 to TRBJ2-1; D uncertain. The germline gives CDR1 SGHRS, CDR2 YFSETQ. Trimming stripped 0 bases from V and 0 bases from J, with 7 bases between. CDR3 length equals 15 residues. The CDR3 region is CASSLEGNSYNEQFF. The CDR3 nucleotides are TGCGCCAGCAGCTTGGAGGGAAACTCCTACAATGAGCAGTTCTTC. Complete variable domain (other parts from reference TRBV5-1 and TRBJ2-1): KAGVTQTPRYLIKTRGQQVTLSCSPISGHRSVSWYQQTPGQGLQFLFEYFSETQRNKGNFPGRFSGRQFSNSRSEMNVSTLELGDSALYLCASSLEGNSYNEQFFGPGTRLTVL.

This clone was seen only once. The chain uses TRBV2 and TRBJ2-7, with 8 bases aligning to TRBD1. The CDR3 consists of 14 residues. The ends lost 3 bases at V and 4 bases at J; junction bases unmatched: 5. Germline CDR1 is SNHLY and CDR2 is FYNNEI. The CDR3 reads CASSEQGARYEQYF. DNA of the CDR3: TGTGCCAGCAGTGAGCAGGGGGCGCGGTACGAGCAGTACTTC.

The gene calls are TRBV5-6 and TRBJ1-1, with 8 bases fitting TRBD1. The CDR3 loop spans 15 amino acids. With V trimmed by 0 bases and J by 4 bases, 5 bases remained unmatched. The germline V gene has CDR1 SGHDT and CDR2 YYEEEE. The CDR3: CASSLGDRRGTEAFF. In nucleotides, the CDR3 is TGTGCCAGCAGCTTGGGGGACAGGAGAGGCACTGAAGCTTTCTTT.

The chain has TRBV7-2 and TRBJ1-5, with D unresolved. This CDR3 comprises 16 residues. CDR1 SGHTA and CDR2 FQGNSA come from the germline V gene. V lost 2 bases and J lost 1, with 12 bases in between. CDR3 loop: CASSLSIRQSNQPQHF. In DNA, the CDR3 is TGTGCCAGCAGCTTATCCATCAGGCAGAGCAATCAGCCCCAGCATTTT. Looking up the rest from reference TRBV7-2 and TRBJ1-5 gives the full variable domain: GAGVSQSPSNKVTEKGKDVELRCDPISGHTALYWYRQSLGQGLEFLIYFQGNSAPDKSGLPSDRFSAERTGGSVSTLTIQRTQQEDSAVYLCASSLSIRQSNQPQHFGDGTRLSIL.

This clone was recorded a few times. The chain carries TRBV4-3 and TRBJ1-4; a weak D match, TRBD1 (6 bases). Trimming left V 0 bases short and J 11 bases short, with 19 bases between. This CDR3 has 16 amino acids. The V gene's germline CDR1 is LGHNA and CDR2 YSLEER. The CDR3 DNA follows: TGCGCCAGCAGCCAAGATCTGTACAGGGAGTCATCGAAACTGTTTTTT. The encoded protein is CASSQDLYRESSKLFF.